These 27 T cell receptor beta chains were sequenced from one sample in a study of tumor-infiltrating lymphocytes in primary liver carcinoma. Synthesis of TCR beta cDNA was carried out from 500 ng total RNA with a constant-region primer. Employing slightly modified ARM-PCR, three nested multiplex PCR rounds were run, and these gave rise to the TCR beta libraries. Forward primers for TRBV1-TRBV30 and a C-beta reverse primer served the first two PCR rounds, at 10 cycles each. TCRdb reprocessed the multiplex PCR reads via MiXCR and lists one record per CDR3 protein. The sample has some 110,000 distinct CDR3 sequences, around 64% seen once. Co-extracted RNA and DNA came from roughly 20-30 mg of unsorted bulk tissue. Sequenced input: liver tumor tissue from sampling region 3. The subset denotes: tumor region T3, left-lateral pole. The origin of the receptors is a woman aged 60-70 years with primary liver carcinoma and hepatitis B virus infection.

This clonotype was detected a few times. A read error may be the cause here, since a much bigger clone is one base away. V usage is TRBV14 and J usage is TRBJ1-4; D call uncertain. The CDR3 has 12 residues. The germline gives CDR1 SGHDN, CDR2 FVKESK. CDR3 nucleotide sequence: TGTGCCAGCAGCCAAGGCGTTGAAAAACTGTCTTTT. This sequence encodes CASSQGVEKLSF.

CDR3 nucleotides: TGTGCCAGCGACTTAGACCCAGCGGGGACCTACGAGCAGTACTTC. Translation gives CASDLDPAGTYEQYF. This sequence joins TRBV11-2 and TRBJ2-7; 7 bases match TRBD2. This CDR3 region has 15 residues. The germline V gene encodes CDR1 SGHAT and CDR2 FQNNGV. The V gene end was trimmed by 8 bases and the J gene end by 2 bases; junction bases not matched to a gene: 12.

With respect to this clonotype: Germline and junction disagree at one end, which may indicate a read error. This rearrangement joins TRBV4-2 to TRBJ1-5; perhaps TRBD1 as D (5 bases). This CDR3 has 15 residues. Germline V gene data show CDR1 as LGHNA and CDR2 as YNFKEQ. The CDR3 protein is CASSRQWDVNQHQHF. The CDR3 DNA reads TGCGCCAGCAGCCGCCAATGGGACGTCAATCAGCACCAGCATTTT.

In regard to this clonotype: One junction end disagrees with the germline gene, perhaps due to a read error. The V gene is TRBV5-5, the J gene TRBJ2-7, with 9 bases identical to TRBD1. The CDR3 loop spans 15 amino acids. Germline V lookup: CDR1 SGHKS, CDR2 YYEKEE (reference sequence). The CDR3 sequence is CARSLAGTGPYEQYF. The CDR3 nucleotides read TGCGCCAGAAGCTTGGCGGGGACAGGGCCCTACGAGCAGTACTTC.

Concerning this clonotype: A junction boundary mismatches the germline segment, possibly from a read error. J is TRBJ2-3 and V is TRBV11-2; TRBD2 agrees at 14 bases. Per the germline V gene, CDR1 is SGHAT and CDR2 is FQNNGV. The CDR3 extends over 13 amino acids. The CDR3 protein is CAGSFGLAGGRYF. The CDR3 coding sequence is TGTGCCGGCAGCTTTGGACTAGCGGGAGGCCGGTATTTT. Full variable domain (rest looked up from reference TRBV11-2 and TRBJ2-3): EAGVAQSPRYKIIEKRQSVAFWCNPISGHATLYWYQQILGQGPKLLIQFQNNGVVDDSQLPKDRFSAERLKGVDSTLKIQPAKLEDSAVYLCAGSFGLAGGRYFGPGTRLTVL.

Note on this clonotype: This may arise from a read error, as a much more abundant clone is one base away. The rearrangement joins TRBV4-2 to TRBJ2-7, with D possibly being TRBD1 (6 bases). The germline CDR1 and CDR2 sequences are LGHNA and YNFKEQ. CDR3 length equals 15 residues. Here the CDR3 reads CASGQSKTGPYEHYF. In DNA form, the CDR3 reads TGTGCCAGCGGCCAAAGTAAAACAGGGCCCTACGAGCACTACTTC.

This clonotype was found once. The conserved phenylalanine or tryptophan is not found at the CDR3 terminus, so this likely reflects a read error. The genes are TRBV11-3 and TRBJ1-1; the D is unclear. The CDR3 sequence is 13 residues long. Deletions cut 5 bases from V and 3 bases from J, with 10 bases between. The V gene's germline CDR1 is SGHNT and CDR2 YENEEA. DNA of the CDR3: TGTGCCAGCAGCCAGGACGGGGACACTGAAGCTTTCATT. Translating it yields CASSQDGDTEAFI.

This rearrangement joins TRBV4-1 to TRBJ2-1; no clear D. The CDR3 extends over 17 amino acids. V dropped 0 bases and J dropped 0 bases, with 12 bases sitting between them. Germline V gene data show CDR1 as MGHRA and CDR2 as YSYEKL. CDR3 sequence: CASSQDIGRSSYNEQFF. The CDR3 coding sequence is TGCGCCAGCAGCCAAGATATAGGCAGAAGCTCCTACAATGAGCAGTTCTTC.

This clonotype was detected ten times or more. The chain employs TRBV5-6 and TRBJ2-1, with 10 bases identical to TRBD2. Germline V gene sequence: CDR1 SGHDT, CDR2 YYEEEE. The CDR3 covers 20 residues. V shed 3 bases and J 6 bases; nucleotides not matched to a gene: 21. The CDR3 nucleotides read TGTGCCAGCAGCTCACGGGGGGAAGGAGGACTAGCGGTACCTTCCAATGAGCAGTTCTTC. This gives the protein CASSSRGEGGLAVPSNEQFF. Combining the CDR3 with reference TRBV5-6 and TRBJ2-1 gives the whole variable domain DAGVTQSPTHLIKTRGQQVTLRCSPKSGHDTVSWYQQALGQGPQFIFQYYEEEERQRGNFPDRFSGHQFPNYSSELNVNALLLGDSALYLCASSSRGEGGLAVPSNEQFFGPGTRLTVL.

Regarding this clonotype: Because the CDR3 is missing its conserved closing phenylalanine or tryptophan, this is likely a read error. The chain combines TRBV29-1 with TRBJ2-6, with D possibly being TRBD1 or TRBD2 (6 bases each). The CDR3 totals 14 residues. The germline CDR1 and CDR2 sequences are SQVTM and ANQGSEA. The CDR3 DNA reads as TGTAGCGCCGGAGGGGGAACTGGGGCCAACGTCCTGACTCTC. Translating gives CSAGGGTGANVLTL.

This clonotype was counted many times. The chain joins TRBV6-1 to TRBJ2-7; 9 bases fit TRBD1. This CDR3 contains 15 residues. With 4 bases clipped from V and 2 bases from J, the junction kept 6 bases outside the gene matches. Germline values: CDR1 MNHNS, CDR2 SASEGT. The CDR3 sequence is CASSGRTGVTYEQYF. CDR3 sequence (DNA): TGTGCCAGCAGTGGGCGGACAGGGGTGACCTACGAGCAGTACTTC.

A note on this clonotype: Being one base from a much bigger clone, this may be a read error. The rearrangement links TRBV5-4 to TRBJ2-4, with D tentatively TRBD2 (5 bases). This CDR3 has 18 residues. Between the trimmed V and J ends, which lost 2 bases and 1 base, there was a span of 19 bases. Germline values: CDR1 SGHNT, CDR2 YYREEE (reference sequence). The DNA for the CDR3 is TGTGCCAGCAGCTTACCCGGGAACTCCACCGGGGCCAAAAACATTCAGTACTTC. Protein: CASSLPGNSTGAKNIQYF.

For this clonotype: This may arise from a read error, as a much more abundant clone is one base away. V and J are TRBV5-4 and TRBJ2-2; D possibly corresponds to TRBD1 (5 bases). The germline CDR1 and CDR2 sequences are SGHNT and YYREEE (reference sequence). This CDR3 contains 16 residues. CDR3: CASRLDPGPNTGELFF. As DNA, the CDR3 is TGTGCCAGCAGATTGGATCCAGGGCCGAACACCGGGGAGCTGTTTTTT.

This clonotype was observed a handful of times. A much larger clone is a single base away; this may be a read error. The chain employs TRBV12-3 or TRBV12-4 and TRBJ1-1, with D unclear. This CDR3 spans 12 amino acids. This CDR3 is CVSGRRNTEAFF. DNA of the CDR3: TGTGTCAGCGGGCGGAGGAACACTGAAGCTTTCTTT.

This chain joins TRBV10-3 and TRBJ2-3; 11 positions match TRBD2. The CDR3 is made up of 15 amino acids. Germline CDR1 reads ENHRY; CDR2 reads SYGVKD. The V segment lost 0 bases and the J segment 5 bases; nucleotides outside the gene matches: 1. The CDR3 sequence is CAISESGLAGDTQYF. The DNA for the CDR3 is TGTGCCATCAGTGAGTCAGGACTAGCGGGAGATACGCAGTATTTT.

CDR3 DNA sequence: TGTGCCAGCAGCTTAGGCGGCGTGGACTACACCTTC. Translated: CASSLGGVDYTF. The rearrangement joins TRBV11-2 to TRBJ1-2; D gene uncertain. With 1 base removed from V and 10 bases from J, the gap between germline ends came to 10 bases. The CDR3 sequence is 12 residues long. CDR1 and CDR2 from the germline V gene are SGHAT and FQNNGV.

On this clonotype: A much larger clonotype is one base distant, so this may be a read error. CDR3 coding DNA: TGTGCCAGCGGTCCCCACTCCTCCTACGAGCAGTACTTC. Translation gives CASGPHSSYEQYF. The rearrangement joins TRBV6-5 to TRBJ2-7; D gene uncertain. The germline V and J ends were trimmed by 8 bases and 0 bases, with 11 bases remaining between them. The CDR3 is made up of 13 amino acids. Germline values: CDR1 MNHEY, CDR2 SVGAGI.

In this sample, this clonotype turned up a few times. This rearrangement joins TRBV11-3 to TRBJ2-7; 15 bases map to TRBD2. Germline V lookup: CDR1 SGHNT, CDR2 YENEEA. The CDR3 has 15 amino acids. The J segment lost 7 bases and the V segment lost 4 bases, leaving 5 bases of the junction unmatched. This chain's CDR3 is CASSWGTSGRKEQYF. Here the CDR3 DNA reads TGTGCCAGCAGCTGGGGGACTAGCGGGAGGAAGGAGCAGTACTTC.

To note about this clonotype: One end of the junction varies from germline; a read error may be responsible. The gene calls are TRBV11-1 and TRBJ2-1; the match to TRBD2 covers 8 bases. Germline V lookup: CDR1 SGHAT, CDR2 FQDESV (reference sequence). The CDR3 has 15 residues. The CDR3 loop is CASSPRGSGINVQFF. The CDR3 DNA is TGTGCCAGCAGTCCTAGGGGTAGCGGGATCAATGTGCAGTTCTTC.

This clonotype is labeled medium-sized. This chain connects TRBV11-2 to TRBJ2-2; D is ambiguous. Germline V lookup: CDR1 SGHAT, CDR2 FQNNGV. CDR3 length: 16 amino acids. Deletions cut 5 bases from V and 1 base from J, with 14 bases between. The chain's CDR3 is CASSPRTALNTGELFF. The CDR3 DNA reads as TGTGCCAGCAGCCCTAGAACAGCGTTGAACACCGGGGAGCTGTTTTTT.

This clonotype has at least ten counts. This chain connects TRBV4-2 to TRBJ1-5; no reliable D call. CDR3 size: 13 residues. Germline V gene data show CDR1 as LGHNA and CDR2 as YNFKEQ. V was cut by 0 bases and J by 5 bases, with 5 bases left in between. The CDR3: CASSQEPDQPQHF. The CDR3 region has the DNA TGTGCCAGCAGCCAAGAGCCCGATCAGCCCCAGCATTTT.

Comments on this clonotype: Given a much more abundant clone one base away, this may be a read error. This chain joins TRBV12-3 or TRBV12-4 and TRBJ1-1, with TRBD1 matching 9 bases. The CDR3 is 17 residues long. CDR3 in amino acids: CATSFPGQGLMNTEAFF. The CDR3 DNA reads TGTGCCACCAGTTTCCCGGGACAGGGTCTGATGAACACTGAAGCTTTCTTT.

About this clonotype: Being one base from a much bigger clone, this may be a read error. V gene TRBV6-2 or TRBV6-3 combines with J gene TRBJ2-6; tentative D call: TRBD1 (6 bases). The germline gives CDR1 MNHEY, CDR2 SVGEGT. The CDR3 runs 18 residues. CDR3 DNA: TGTGCCAGCAGTTACGTGCAGGGGTTCCCCTCTGGGGCCAACATCCTGACTTTC. Protein product: CASSYVQGFPSGANILTF.

This chain links TRBV7-9 with TRBJ2-1, with TRBD2 matching over 13 bases. The V and J ends lost 5 bases and 8 bases, in that order; junction bases with no gene match: 6. The CDR3 is made up of 15 amino acids. Germline V CDR1 and CDR2: SEHNR, FQNEAQ (reference sequence). The CDR3 DNA sequence: TGTGCCAGCAGCCACACTAGCGGGAGGGCCGATGAGCAGTTCTTC. Protein: CASSHTSGRADEQFF.

To note about this clonotype: At one end the junction does not follow the germline gene, possibly because of a read error. This rearrangement joins TRBV19 to TRBJ2-1; D call uncertain. Germline V gives CDR1 LNHDA, CDR2 SQIVND (reference sequence). This CDR3 contains 14 residues. The DNA of the CDR3 is TGTGCCAGTAGTATAAACGGGCCCTACAATGAGCACTTCTTC. This encodes CASSINGPYNEHFF.

The V gene is TRBV6-5, the J gene TRBJ2-3; TRBD1 might be the D (6 bases). Per the germline V gene, CDR1 is MNHEY and CDR2 is SVGAGI. This CDR3 contains 13 residues. V lost 9 bases and J 15 bases, leaving 25 bases between the germline ends. The CDR3 DNA reads TGTGCCAGTTCTGAACAGGGAACAGATACACACTATTTT. Its translation is CASSEQGTDTHYF.

V and J are TRBV11-2 and TRBJ2-7; 8 bases line up with TRBD1. The germline CDR1 and CDR2 sequences are SGHAT and FQNNGV. V trimming: 9 bases; J trimming: 3 bases; junction bases outside the gene matches: 7. The CDR3 consists of 13 residues. Here the CDR3 DNA reads TGTGCCAGAAGCCCTGACAGGGGCTACGAGCAGTACTTC. This encodes CARSPDRGYEQYF.